The following is a T cell receptor beta chain sequence with its context. The CDR3 consists of 15 residues. The germline V gene has CDR1 LGHNA and CDR2 YSLEER. The V and J ends lost 6 bases and 5 bases respectively, with 19 bases between them. These data come from a study of T-cell reconstitution after alpha-beta-depleted transplantation in children. The authors prepared the TCRbeta library with unique molecular identifiers. TCRdb re-analysed the PCR reads in MiXCR, keeping a single row per CDR3 protein. The table records roughly 590,000 distinct CDR3 sequences, 16% of them present only once. This TCR came from a human donor who donated a stem cell graft to a child with acute myeloid leukemia. The starting material was PBMCs from the stem cell graft donor, obtained from the stem cell graft. The chain is built from TRBV4-3 and TRBJ1-1; tentative D call: TRBD1 (5 bases). The CDR3 is CASSPWGGLNTEAFF. The CDR3 DNA is TGCGCCAGCAGTCCCTGGGGGGGGTTAAATACTGAAGCTTTCTTT.